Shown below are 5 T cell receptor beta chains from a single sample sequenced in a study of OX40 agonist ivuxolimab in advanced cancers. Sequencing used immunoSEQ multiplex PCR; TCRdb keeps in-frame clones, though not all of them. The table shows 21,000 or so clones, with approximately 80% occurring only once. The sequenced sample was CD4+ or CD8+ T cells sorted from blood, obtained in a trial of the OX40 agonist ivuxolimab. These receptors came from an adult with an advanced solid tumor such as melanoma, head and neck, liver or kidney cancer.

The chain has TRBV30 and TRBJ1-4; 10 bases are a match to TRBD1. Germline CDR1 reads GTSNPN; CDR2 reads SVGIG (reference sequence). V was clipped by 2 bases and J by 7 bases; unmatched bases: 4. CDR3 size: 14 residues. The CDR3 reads CAWSLGTGVEKLFF. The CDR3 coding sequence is TGTGCCTGGAGTCTAGGGACAGGGGTTGAAAAACTGTTTTTT.

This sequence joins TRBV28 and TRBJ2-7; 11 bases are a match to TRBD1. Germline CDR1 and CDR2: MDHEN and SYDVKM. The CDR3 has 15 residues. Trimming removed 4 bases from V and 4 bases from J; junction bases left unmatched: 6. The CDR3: CASSSPGTGGYEQYF. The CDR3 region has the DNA TGTGCCAGCAGTTCCCCCGGGACAGGGGGGTACGAGCAGTACTTC.

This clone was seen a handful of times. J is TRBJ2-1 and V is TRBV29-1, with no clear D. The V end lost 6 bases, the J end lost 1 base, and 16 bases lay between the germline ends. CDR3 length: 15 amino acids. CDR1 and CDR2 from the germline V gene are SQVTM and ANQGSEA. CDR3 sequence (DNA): TGCAGCGTCCGCCGCGTCCACAGTTCCTACAATGAGCAGTTCTTC. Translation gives CSVRRVHSSYNEQFF.

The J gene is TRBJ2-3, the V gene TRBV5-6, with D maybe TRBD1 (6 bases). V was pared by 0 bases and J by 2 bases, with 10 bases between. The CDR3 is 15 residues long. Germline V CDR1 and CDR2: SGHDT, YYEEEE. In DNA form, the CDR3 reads TGTGCCAGCAGCTTGGCGGCAGGGGCCACAGATACGCAGTATTTT. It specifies CASSLAAGATDTQYF.

In DNA, the CDR3 is TGTGCCAGCGCTTTTACGGATCAATACGAGCAGTACTTC. This sequence encodes CASAFTDQYEQYF. The chain recombines TRBV7-3 with TRBJ2-7, with D uncertain. This CDR3 has 13 residues. Germline CDR1 and CDR2: SGHTA and FQGTGA. Trimming left V 8 bases short and J 4 bases short, with 15 bases between.